The source of this T cell receptor (beta chain) is a study of identical twins. Each donor was a healthy Caucasian. This clonotype was observed a few times. Its antigen is as yet unknown. Unique molecular identifiers were present on cDNA, and template switching added a universal primer site. MiXCR, run by TCRdb on the 5' RACE reads, gives a single entry per CDR3 protein. Of approximately 300,000 distinct CDR3 sequences detected, roughly 9.7% appear once; the ten largest clones hold under 7.5%. Germline V lookup: CDR1 SGHNT, CDR2 YYREEE (reference sequence). V lost 4 bases, J lost 5 bases, and 24 bases lay in between. The CDR3 contains 17 residues. Study observations and caveats: Within twin pairs, the out-of-frame alpha sequences they shared showed excess low generation probability.

This sample also belongs to another study, concerning yellow fever vaccine responses in identical twins. From that study: Reportedly, twins' vaccine T cell responses looked partly convergent and partly personalized.

The chain has TRBV5-4 and TRBJ2-5, with D perhaps matching TRBD1 (7 bases). The sequence was collected from a woman between 18 and 29 years old in good health. The source material was CD8+ T cells sorted from blood. The CDR3 sequence: CASSQVAVQGIVETQYF. Written as DNA, the CDR3 is TGTGCCAGCAGCCAGGTAGCGGTACAGGGGATTGTTGAGACCCAGTACTTC.